This note documents a single TCR beta chain sequence. Its target is unknown. The assay was immunoSEQ multiplex PCR, and TCRdb's table has in-frame clones only and misses some. The repertoire holds more than 50,000 clones, with 81% as singletons. The data derive from a study of OX40 agonist ivuxolimab in advanced cancers. Study details: Three patients showed partial responses: one hepatocellular carcinoma and two cutaneous melanoma cases.

Study observations and caveats: It was not determined which antigens were specifically recognized by the peripheral T cells that had undergone clonal expansion.

This CDR3 comprises 14 residues. Germline CDR1 reads SGHNT; CDR2 reads YYREEE (reference sequence). V gave up 4 bases and J gave up 6 bases, with 14 bases separating them. This TCR came from an adult with an advanced solid tumor such as melanoma, head and neck, liver or kidney cancer. The V call is TRBV5-4, the J call TRBJ2-1; TRBD1 might be the D (5 bases). The material sequenced was CD4+ or CD8+ T cells sorted from blood, taken in a trial of the OX40 agonist ivuxolimab. The CDR3 DNA reads TGTGCCAGCAGCCCACCCTTGACAGTCAATGAGCAGTTCTTC. Its translation is CASSPPLTVNEQFF. The complete variable domain, with remaining parts taken from reference TRBV5-4 and TRBJ2-1, reads ETGVTQSPTHLIKTRGQQVTLRCSSQSGHNTVSWYQQALGQGPQFIFQYYREEENGRGNFPPRFSGLQFPNYSSELNVNALELDDSALYLCASSPPLTVNEQFFGPGTRLTVL.